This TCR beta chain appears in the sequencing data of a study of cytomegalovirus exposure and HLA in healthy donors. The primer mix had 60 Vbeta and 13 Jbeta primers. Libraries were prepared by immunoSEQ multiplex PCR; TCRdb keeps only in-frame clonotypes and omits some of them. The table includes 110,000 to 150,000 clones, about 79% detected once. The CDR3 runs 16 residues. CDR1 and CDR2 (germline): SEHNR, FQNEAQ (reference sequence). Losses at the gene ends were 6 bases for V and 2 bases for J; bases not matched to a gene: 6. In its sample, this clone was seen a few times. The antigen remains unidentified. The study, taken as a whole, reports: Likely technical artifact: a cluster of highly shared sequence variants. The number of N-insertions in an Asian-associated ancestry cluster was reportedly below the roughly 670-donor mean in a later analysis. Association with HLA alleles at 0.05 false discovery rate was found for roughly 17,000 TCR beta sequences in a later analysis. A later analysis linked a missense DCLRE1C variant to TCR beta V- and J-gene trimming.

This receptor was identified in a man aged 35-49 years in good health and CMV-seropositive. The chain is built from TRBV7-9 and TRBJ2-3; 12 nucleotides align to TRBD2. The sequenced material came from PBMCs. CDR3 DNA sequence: TGTGCCAGCAGGCAAACTAGCGGGGGGCCCACAGATACGCAGTATTTT. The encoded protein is CASRQTSGGPTDTQYF.